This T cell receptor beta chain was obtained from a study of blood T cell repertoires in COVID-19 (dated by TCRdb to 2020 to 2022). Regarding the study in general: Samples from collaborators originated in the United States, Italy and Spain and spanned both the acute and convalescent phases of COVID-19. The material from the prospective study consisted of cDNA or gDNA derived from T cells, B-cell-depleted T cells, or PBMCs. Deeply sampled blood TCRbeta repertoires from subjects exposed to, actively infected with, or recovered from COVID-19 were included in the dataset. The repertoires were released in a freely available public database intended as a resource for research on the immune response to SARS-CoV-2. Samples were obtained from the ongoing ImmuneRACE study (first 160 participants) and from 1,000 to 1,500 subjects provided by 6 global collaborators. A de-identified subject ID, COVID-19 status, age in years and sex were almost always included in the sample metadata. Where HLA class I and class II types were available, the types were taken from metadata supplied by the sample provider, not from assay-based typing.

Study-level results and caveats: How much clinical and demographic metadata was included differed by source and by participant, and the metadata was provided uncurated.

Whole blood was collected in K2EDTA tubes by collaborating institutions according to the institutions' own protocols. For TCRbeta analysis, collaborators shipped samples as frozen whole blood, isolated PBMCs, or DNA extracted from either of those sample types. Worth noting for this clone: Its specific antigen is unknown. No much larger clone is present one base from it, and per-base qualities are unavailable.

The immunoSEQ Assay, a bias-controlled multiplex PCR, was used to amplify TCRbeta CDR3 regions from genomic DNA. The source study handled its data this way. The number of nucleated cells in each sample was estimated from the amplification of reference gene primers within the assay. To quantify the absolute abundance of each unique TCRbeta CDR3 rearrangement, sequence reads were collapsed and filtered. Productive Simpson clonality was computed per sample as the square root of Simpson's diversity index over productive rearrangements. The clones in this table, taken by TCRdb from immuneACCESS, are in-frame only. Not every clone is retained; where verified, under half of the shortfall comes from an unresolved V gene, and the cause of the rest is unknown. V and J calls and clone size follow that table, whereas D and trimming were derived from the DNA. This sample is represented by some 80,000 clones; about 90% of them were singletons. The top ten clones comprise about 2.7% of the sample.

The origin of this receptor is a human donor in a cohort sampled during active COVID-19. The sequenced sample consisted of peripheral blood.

The CDR3 reads as follows: CASSRDRVQETQYF. DNA sequence: TGTGCCAGTAGTAGGGACAGAGTACAAGAGACCCAGTACTTC. The sequence links TRBV19 to TRBJ2-5; TRBD1 matches 7 bases in the middle. CDR1 and CDR2 are drawn from the germline V gene (reference sequence): LNHDA, SQIVND. V has 4 bases trimmed and J has 2 bases trimmed; junction bases matching no gene number 4. Including cysteine and phenylalanine, the CDR3 has 14 amino acids. Solely the CDR3 DNA is kept, with 42 bases framed from the first base.